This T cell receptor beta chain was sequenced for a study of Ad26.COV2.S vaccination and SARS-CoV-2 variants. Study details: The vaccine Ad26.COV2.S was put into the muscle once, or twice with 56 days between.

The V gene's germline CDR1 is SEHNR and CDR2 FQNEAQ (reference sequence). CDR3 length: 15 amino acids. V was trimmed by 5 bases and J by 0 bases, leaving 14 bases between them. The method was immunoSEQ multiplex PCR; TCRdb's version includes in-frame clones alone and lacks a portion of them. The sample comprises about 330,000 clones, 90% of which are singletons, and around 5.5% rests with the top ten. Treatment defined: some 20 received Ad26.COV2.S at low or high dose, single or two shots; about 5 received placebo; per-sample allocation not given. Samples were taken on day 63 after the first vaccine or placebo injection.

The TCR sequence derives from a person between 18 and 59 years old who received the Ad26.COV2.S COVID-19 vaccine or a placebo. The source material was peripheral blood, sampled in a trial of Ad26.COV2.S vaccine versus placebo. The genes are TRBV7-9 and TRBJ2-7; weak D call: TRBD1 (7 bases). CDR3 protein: CASSPRGTDSYEQYF. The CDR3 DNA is TGTGCCAGCAGCCCCCGGGGGACAGACTCCTACGAGCAGTACTTC.